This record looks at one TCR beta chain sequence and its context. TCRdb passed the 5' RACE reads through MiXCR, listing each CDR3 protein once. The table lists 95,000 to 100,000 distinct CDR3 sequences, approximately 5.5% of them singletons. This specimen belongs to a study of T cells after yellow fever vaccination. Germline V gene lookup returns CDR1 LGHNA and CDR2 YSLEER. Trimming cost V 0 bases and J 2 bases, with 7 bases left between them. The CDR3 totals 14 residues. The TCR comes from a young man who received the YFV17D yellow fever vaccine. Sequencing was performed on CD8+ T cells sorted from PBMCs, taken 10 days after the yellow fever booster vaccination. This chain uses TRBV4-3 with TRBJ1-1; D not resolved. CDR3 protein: CASSQDGVNTEAFF. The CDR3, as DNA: TGCGCCAGCAGCCAAGATGGGGTCAACACTGAAGCTTTCTTT.